This T cell receptor beta chain emerged from a study of shared clonotypes between healthy human individuals. Data came from immunoSEQ multiplex PCR; TCRdb stores just in-frame clones and leaves some out. In the table there are 2 million to 3 million clones, around nine tenths of which are singletons. The sequenced sample was naive CD4+ T cells sorted from blood. The subset: CD45RA+ positively selected. The clonotype was recovered from a man between 18 and 29 years old in good health.

The CDR3 protein is CASIPEQDGTDTQYF. CDR3 nucleotides: TGTGCCAGCATTCCCGAGCAGGACGGCACAGATACGCAGTATTTT. The chain couples TRBV21-1 to TRBJ2-3. TRBV21-1 is noted as a pseudogene. This CDR3 is built from 15 residues.